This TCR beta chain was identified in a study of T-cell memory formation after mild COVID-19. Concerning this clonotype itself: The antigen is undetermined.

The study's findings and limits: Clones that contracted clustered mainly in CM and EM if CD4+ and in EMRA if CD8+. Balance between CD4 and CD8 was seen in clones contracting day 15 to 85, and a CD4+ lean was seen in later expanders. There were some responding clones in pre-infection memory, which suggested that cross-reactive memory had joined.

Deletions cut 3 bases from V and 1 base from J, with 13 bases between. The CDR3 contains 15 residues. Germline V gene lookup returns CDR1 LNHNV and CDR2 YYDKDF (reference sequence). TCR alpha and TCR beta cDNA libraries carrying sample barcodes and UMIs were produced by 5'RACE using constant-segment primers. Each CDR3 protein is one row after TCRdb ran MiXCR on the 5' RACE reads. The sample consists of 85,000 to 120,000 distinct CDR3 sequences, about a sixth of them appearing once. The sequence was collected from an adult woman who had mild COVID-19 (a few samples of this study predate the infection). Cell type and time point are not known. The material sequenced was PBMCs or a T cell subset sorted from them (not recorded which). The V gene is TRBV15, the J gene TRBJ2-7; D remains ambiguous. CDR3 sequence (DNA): TGTGCCACCAGCAGTGGGAAAGGGATATCCTACGAGCAGTACTTC. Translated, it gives CATSSGKGISYEQYF.